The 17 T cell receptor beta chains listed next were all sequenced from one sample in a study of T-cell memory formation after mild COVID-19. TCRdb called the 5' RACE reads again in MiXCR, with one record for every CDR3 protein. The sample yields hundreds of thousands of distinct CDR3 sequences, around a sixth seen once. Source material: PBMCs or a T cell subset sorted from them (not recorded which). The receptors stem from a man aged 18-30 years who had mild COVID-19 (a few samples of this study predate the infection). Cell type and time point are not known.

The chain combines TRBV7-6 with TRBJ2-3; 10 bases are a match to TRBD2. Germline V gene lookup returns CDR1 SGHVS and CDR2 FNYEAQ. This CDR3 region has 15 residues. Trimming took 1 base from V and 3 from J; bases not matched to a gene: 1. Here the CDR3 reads CASSLEGLATDTQYF. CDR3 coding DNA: TGTGCCAGCAGCTTAGAGGGACTAGCGACAGATACGCAGTATTTT.

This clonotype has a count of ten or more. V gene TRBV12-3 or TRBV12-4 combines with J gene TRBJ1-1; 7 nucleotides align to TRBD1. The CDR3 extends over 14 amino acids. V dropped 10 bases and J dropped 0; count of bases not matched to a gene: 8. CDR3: CATHRQGLNTEAFF. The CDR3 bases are TGTGCCACTCACAGACAGGGCTTGAACACTGAAGCTTTCTTT.

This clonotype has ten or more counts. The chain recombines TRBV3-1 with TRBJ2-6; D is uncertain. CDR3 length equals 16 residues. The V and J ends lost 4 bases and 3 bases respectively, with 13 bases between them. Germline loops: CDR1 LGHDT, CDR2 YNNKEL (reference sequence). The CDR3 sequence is CASSPPWAIGANVLTF. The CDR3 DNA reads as TGTGCCAGCAGCCCCCCTTGGGCGATTGGGGCCAACGTCCTGACTTTC.

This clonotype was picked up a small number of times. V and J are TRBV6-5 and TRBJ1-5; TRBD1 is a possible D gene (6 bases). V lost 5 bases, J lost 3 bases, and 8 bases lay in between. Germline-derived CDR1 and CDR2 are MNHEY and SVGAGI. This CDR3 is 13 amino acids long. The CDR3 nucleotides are TGTGCCAGCAGTAACAGGGCCAATCAGCCCCAGCATTTT. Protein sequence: CASSNRANQPQHF.

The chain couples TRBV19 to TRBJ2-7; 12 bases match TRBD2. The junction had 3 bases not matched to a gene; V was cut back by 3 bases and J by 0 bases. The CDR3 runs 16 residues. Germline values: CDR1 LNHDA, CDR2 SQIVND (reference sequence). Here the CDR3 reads CASSIGTSGPSYEQYF. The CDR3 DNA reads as TGTGCCAGTAGTATTGGGACTAGCGGGCCCTCCTACGAGCAGTACTTC.

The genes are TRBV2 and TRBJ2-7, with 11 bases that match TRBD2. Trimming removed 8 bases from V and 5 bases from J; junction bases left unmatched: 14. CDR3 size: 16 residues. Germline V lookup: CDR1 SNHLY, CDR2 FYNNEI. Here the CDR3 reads CASLPGGSGGVDEQYV. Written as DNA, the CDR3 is TGTGCCAGCTTACCTGGCGGTAGCGGGGGGGTCGACGAGCAGTACGTC.

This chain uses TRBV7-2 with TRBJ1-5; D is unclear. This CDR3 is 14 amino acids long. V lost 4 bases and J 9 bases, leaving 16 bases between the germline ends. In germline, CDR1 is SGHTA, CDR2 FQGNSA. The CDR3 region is CASSSPTRSGPQHF. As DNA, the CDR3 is TGTGCCAGCAGCTCCCCTACTAGATCTGGGCCCCAGCATTTT.

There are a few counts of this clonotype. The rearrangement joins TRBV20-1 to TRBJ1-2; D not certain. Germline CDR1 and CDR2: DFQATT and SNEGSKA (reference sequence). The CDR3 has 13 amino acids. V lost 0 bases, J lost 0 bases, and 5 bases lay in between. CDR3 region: CSARDMANYGYTF. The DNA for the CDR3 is TGCAGTGCTAGAGATATGGCTAACTATGGCTACACCTTC.

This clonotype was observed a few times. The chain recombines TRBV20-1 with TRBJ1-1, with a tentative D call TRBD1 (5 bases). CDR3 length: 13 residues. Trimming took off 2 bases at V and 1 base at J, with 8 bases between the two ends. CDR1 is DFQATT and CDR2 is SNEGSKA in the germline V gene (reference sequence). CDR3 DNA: TGCAGTGCTAGAAAAGGGGAGAACACTGAAGCTTTCTTT. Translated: CSARKGENTEAFF.

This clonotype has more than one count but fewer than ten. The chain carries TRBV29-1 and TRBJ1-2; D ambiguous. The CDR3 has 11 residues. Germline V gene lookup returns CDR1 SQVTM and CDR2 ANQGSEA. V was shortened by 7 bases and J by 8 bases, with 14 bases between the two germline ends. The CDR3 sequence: CSEGGPGGYTF. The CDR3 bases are TGCAGCGAGGGAGGGCCCGGGGGCTACACCTTC.

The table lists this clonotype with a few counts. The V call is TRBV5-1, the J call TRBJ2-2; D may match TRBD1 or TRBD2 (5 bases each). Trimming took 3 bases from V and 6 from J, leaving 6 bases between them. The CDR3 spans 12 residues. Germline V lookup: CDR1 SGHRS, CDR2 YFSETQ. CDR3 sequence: CASSWDPGELFF. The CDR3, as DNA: TGCGCCAGCAGCTGGGACCCCGGGGAGCTGTTTTTT.

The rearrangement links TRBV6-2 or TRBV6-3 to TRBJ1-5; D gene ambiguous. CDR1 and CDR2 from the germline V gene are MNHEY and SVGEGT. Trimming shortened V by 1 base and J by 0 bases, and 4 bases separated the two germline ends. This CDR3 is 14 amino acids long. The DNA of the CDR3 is TGTGCCAGCAGTTACTTCGTTAGCAATCAGCCCCAGCATTTT. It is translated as CASSYFVSNQPQHF.

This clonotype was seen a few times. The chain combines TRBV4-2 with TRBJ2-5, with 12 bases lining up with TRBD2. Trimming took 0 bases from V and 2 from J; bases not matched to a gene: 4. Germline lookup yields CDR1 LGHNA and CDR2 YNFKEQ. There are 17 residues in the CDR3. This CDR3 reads CASSQDGLAGKQETQYF. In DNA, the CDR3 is TGTGCCAGCAGCCAAGACGGACTAGCGGGGAAACAAGAGACCCAGTACTTC.

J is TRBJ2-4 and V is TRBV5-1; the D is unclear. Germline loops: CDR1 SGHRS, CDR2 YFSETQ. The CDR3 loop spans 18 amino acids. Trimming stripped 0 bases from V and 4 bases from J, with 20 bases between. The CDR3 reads CASSLASFQPSFKNIQYF. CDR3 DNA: TGCGCCAGCAGCTTGGCATCCTTCCAACCCTCCTTTAAAAACATTCAGTACTTC.

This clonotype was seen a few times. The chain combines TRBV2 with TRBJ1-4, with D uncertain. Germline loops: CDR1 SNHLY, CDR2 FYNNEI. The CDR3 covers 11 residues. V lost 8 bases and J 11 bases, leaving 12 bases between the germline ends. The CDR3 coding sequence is TGTGCCAGCGTTGGTTCCGTCAAACTGTTTTTT. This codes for CASVGSVKLFF.

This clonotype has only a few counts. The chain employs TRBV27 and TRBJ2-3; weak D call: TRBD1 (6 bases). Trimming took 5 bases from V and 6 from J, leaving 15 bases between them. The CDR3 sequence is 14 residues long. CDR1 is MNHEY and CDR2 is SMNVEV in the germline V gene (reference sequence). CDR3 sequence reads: CASSVSWGLDTQYF. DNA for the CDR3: TGTGCCAGCAGTGTTTCATGGGGGCTGGATACGCAGTATTTT.

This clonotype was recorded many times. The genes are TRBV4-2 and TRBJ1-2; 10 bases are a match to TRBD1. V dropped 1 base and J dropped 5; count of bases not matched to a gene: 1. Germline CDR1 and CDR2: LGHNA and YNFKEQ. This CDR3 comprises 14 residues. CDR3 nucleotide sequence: TGTGCCAGCAGCCAAGCGGGACAGGGGTATGGCTACACCTTC. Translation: CASSQAGQGYGYTF.